Presented here are 20 T cell receptor beta chains from one specimen sequenced in a study of cytotoxic CD8 clonotypes in ibrutinib-treated CLL. Measured with immunoSEQ multiplex PCR; TCRdb has only the in-frame clones, and not every one. The repertoire has about 160,000 clones, 70% to 85% of them found once; the top ten carry less than 6%. The specimen was PBMCs, collected after 24 months of ibrutinib treatment. Receptors were obtained from a human donor with chronic lymphocytic leukemia.

This chain links TRBV19 with TRBJ1-1, with 8 bases that match TRBD1. Germline V CDR1 and CDR2: LNHDA, SQIVND (reference sequence). V gave up 1 base and J gave up 8 bases; unmatched junction bases: 12. The CDR3 spans 16 residues. The CDR3 DNA reads as TGTGCCAGTAGTATAGCAACAGGGGGGACCCCCGAAGAAGCTTTCTTT. This encodes CASSIATGGTPEEAFF.

The chain employs TRBV7-2 and TRBJ2-1; maybe TRBD1 (5 bases). This CDR3 is 13 amino acids long. Germline lookup yields CDR1 SGHTA and CDR2 FQGNSA. V shed 8 bases and J shed 10 bases, with 18 bases lying between them. In DNA form, the CDR3 reads TGTGCCAGCGACCCGCAGGGATATGACGAGCAGTTCTTC. Amino acid sequence: CASDPQGYDEQFF. The entire variable domain, with the rest obtained from reference TRBV7-2 and TRBJ2-1, is as follows: GAGVSQSPSNKVTEKGKDVELRCDPISGHTALYWYRQSLGQGLEFLIYFQGNSAPDKSGLPSDRFSAERTGGSVSTLTIQRTQQEDSAVYLCASDPQGYDEQFFGPGTRLTVL.

V is TRBV11-3 and J is TRBJ1-2, with D perhaps TRBD1 (5 bases). The CDR3 covers 13 residues. Trimming took off 2 bases at V and 8 bases at J, with 12 bases between the two ends. Germline CDR1 is SGHNT and CDR2 is YENEEA. CDR3 DNA sequence: TGTGCCAGCAGCTTAAGGGGCGGGGCCGGCTACACCTTC. Translation gives CASSLRGGAGYTF. Based on the CDR3 plus reference TRBV11-3 and TRBJ1-2, the full variable domain is EAGVVQSPRYKIIEKKQPVAFWCNPISGHNTLYWYLQNLGQGPELLIRYENEEAVDDSQLPKDRFSAERLKGVDSTLKIQPAELGDSAVYLCASSLRGGAGYTFGSGTRLTVV.

The rearrangement uses TRBV7-2 and TRBJ1-5; D remains unclear. This CDR3 is built from 16 residues. V was trimmed by 5 bases and J by 1 base, leaving 15 bases between them. Germline values: CDR1 SGHTA, CDR2 FQGNSA. Written as DNA, the CDR3 is TGTGCCAGCAGCCTACTCGTGTGGGAGAGCAATCAGCCCCAGCATTTT. This translates into CASSLLVWESNQPQHF.

The J gene is TRBJ1-5, the V gene TRBV30, with 8 nucleotides matching TRBD1. Germline values: CDR1 GTSNPN, CDR2 SVGIG (reference sequence). This CDR3 has 14 amino acids. The trim removed 3 bases at V and 7 bases at J, leaving 8 bases unmatched. The CDR3 spells CAWSDQGAGQPQHF. In nucleotides, the CDR3 is TGTGCCTGGAGCGATCAGGGGGCTGGGCAGCCCCAGCATTTT.

This sequence joins TRBV5-6 and TRBJ1-1; D unresolved. The CDR3 runs to 13 residues. Trimming removed 6 bases from V and 11 bases from J, with 20 bases in between. The germline V gene encodes CDR1 SGHDT and CDR2 YYEEEE. The CDR3 nucleotides are TGTGCCAGCACCTCCCCGTGGGCGGTTGGGGCTTTCTTT. Its translation is CASTSPWAVGAFF.

The V call is TRBV11-2, the J call TRBJ1-4; 9 bases line up with TRBD1. CDR1 and CDR2 from the germline V gene are SGHAT and FQNNGV. V trimming: 5 bases; J trimming: 8 bases; junction bases outside the gene matches: 3. CDR3 length equals 13 residues. The CDR3 here is CASSRTGVEKLFF. CDR3 DNA: TGTGCCAGCAGCCGGACAGGGGTCGAAAAACTGTTTTTT. The full variable domain, its missing parts supplied by reference TRBV11-2 and TRBJ1-4, is EAGVAQSPRYKIIEKRQSVAFWCNPISGHATLYWYQQILGQGPKLLIQFQNNGVVDDSQLPKDRFSAERLKGVDSTLKIQPAKLEDSAVYLCASSRTGVEKLFFGSGTQLSVL.

The chain employs TRBV9 and TRBJ2-1; D may be TRBD1 (6 bases). This CDR3 spans 15 amino acids. The V gene lost 0 bases and the J gene lost 7 bases, with 14 bases spanning the gap. The germline V gene has CDR1 SGDLS and CDR2 YYNGEE. CDR3 nucleotide sequence: TGTGCCAGCAGCGTAGCCGGGAACAGGGTGAATGAGCAGTTCTTC. It is translated as CASSVAGNRVNEQFF.

The rearrangement joins TRBV5-1 to TRBJ1-4; the D gene is possibly TRBD1 (5 bases). The CDR3 loop spans 16 amino acids. V was shortened by 0 bases and J by 0 bases, with 9 bases between the two germline ends. Germline CDR1 reads SGHRS; CDR2 reads YFSETQ. DNA for the CDR3: TGCGCCAGCAGCTTGGGAGACAGAACAACTAATGAAAAACTGTTTTTT. This gives the protein CASSLGDRTTNEKLFF.

This clone was found a few times. V gene TRBV2 combines with J gene TRBJ2-2, with unresolved D. Germline loops: CDR1 SNHLY, CDR2 FYNNEI. Trimming left V 3 bases short and J 0 bases short, with 8 bases between. The CDR3 covers 15 residues. The CDR3 sequence: CASSEIQTNTGELFF. CDR3 DNA sequence: TGTGCCAGCAGTGAGATACAGACGAACACCGGGGAGCTGTTTTTT.

This chain joins TRBV5-5 and TRBJ2-7; TRBD1 matches at 7 bases. V was pared by 2 bases and J by 2 bases, with 7 bases of the junction left unmatched. Germline V gene lookup returns CDR1 SGHKS and CDR2 YYEKEE (reference sequence). The CDR3 extends over 15 amino acids. The CDR3 loop is CASSFEDRFPYEQYF. The CDR3 DNA follows: TGTGCCAGCAGCTTTGAGGACAGGTTCCCCTACGAGCAGTACTTC.

The rearrangement uses TRBV5-4 and TRBJ1-4; tentatively, D is TRBD1 (6 bases). The CDR3 spans 17 residues. Germline CDR1 and CDR2: SGHNT and YYREEE (reference sequence). The V end was cut by 2 bases, the J end by 7 bases, with 21 bases between. DNA for the CDR3: TGTGCCAGCAGCTTTGGATACCTAGGGGGACGGACTGAAAAACTGTTTTTT. As protein: CASSFGYLGGRTEKLFF. The whole variable domain, remainder taken from reference TRBV5-4 and TRBJ1-4, is ETGVTQSPTHLIKTRGQQVTLRCSSQSGHNTVSWYQQALGQGPQFIFQYYREEENGRGNFPPRFSGLQFPNYSSELNVNALELDDSALYLCASSFGYLGGRTEKLFFGSGTQLSVL.

J is TRBJ1-1 and V is TRBV7-8; the match to TRBD1 covers 8 bases. The CDR3 sequence is 17 residues long. The germline V gene has CDR1 SGHVS and CDR2 FQNEAQ. V dropped 2 bases and J dropped 5; count of bases not matched to a gene: 13. This chain's CDR3 is CASSLFPPGTGGTEAFF. In DNA, the CDR3 is TGTGCCAGCAGCTTATTCCCCCCCGGGACAGGTGGGACTGAAGCTTTCTTT.

The chain couples TRBV30 to TRBJ1-2; perhaps TRBD1 as D (5 bases). CDR3 size: 13 residues. Germline assignment: CDR1 GTSNPN and CDR2 SVGIG (reference sequence). V was cut by 0 bases and J by 8 bases, with 13 bases left in between. The CDR3 bases are TGTGCCTGGAGTGTACGAGGGGCCTTGGGCTACACCTTC. Residues: CAWSVRGALGYTF. The whole variable domain, filled in from reference TRBV30 and TRBJ1-2, reads SQTIHQWPATLVQPVGSPLSLECTVEGTSNPNLYWYRQAAGRGLQLLFYSVGIGQISSEVPQNLSASRPQDRQFILSSKKLLLSDSGFYLCAWSVRGALGYTFGSGTRLTVV.

This clone showed up just a few times. The V and J genes are TRBV19 and TRBJ1-2; D possibly corresponds to TRBD1 (5 bases). The CDR3 contains 13 residues. Trimming cost V 2 bases and J 6 bases, with 10 bases left between them. Per the germline V gene, CDR1 is LNHDA and CDR2 is SQIVND (reference sequence). CDR3 sequence reads: CASSIMAGNGYTF. Written as DNA, the CDR3 is TGTGCCAGTAGTATAATGGCAGGGAATGGCTACACCTTC.

This clone showed up just a few times. The chain employs TRBV7-7 and TRBJ2-5; TRBD1 agrees at 7 bases. Per the germline V gene, CDR1 is SSHAT and CDR2 is FNYEAQ (reference sequence). This CDR3 is 14 amino acids long. V was pared by 5 bases and J by 5 bases, with 8 bases of the junction left unmatched. In DNA, the CDR3 is TGTGCCAGCAGCCGCACGACAGGGCTGGAGACCCAGTACTTC. Protein product: CASSRTTGLETQYF.

This clone turned up a few times. This chain connects TRBV30 to TRBJ1-2; possible D gene TRBD1, 6 bases. Germline V gives CDR1 GTSNPN, CDR2 SVGIG (reference sequence). The length of the CDR3 is 15 residues. V dropped 4 bases and J dropped 6 bases, with 21 bases sitting between them. DNA for the CDR3: TGTGCCTGGACCTATTTACAGGGAAACCGGAATGGCTACACCTTC. Protein product: CAWTYLQGNRNGYTF. The full variable domain, in which reference TRBV30 and TRBJ1-2 provide the parts outside the CDR3, is SQTIHQWPATLVQPVGSPLSLECTVEGTSNPNLYWYRQAAGRGLQLLFYSVGIGQISSEVPQNLSASRPQDRQFILSSKKLLLSDSGFYLCAWTYLQGNRNGYTFGSGTRLTVV.

The chain carries TRBV18 and TRBJ1-2; tentative D call: TRBD1 (6 bases). The CDR3 is 19 amino acids. CDR1 is KGHSH and CDR2 is LQKENI in the germline V gene. Trimming shortened V by 3 bases and J by 8 bases, and 31 bases separated the two germline ends. The CDR3 bases are TGTGCCAGCTCACCTATTGGACAAAACCAGGGGCTCAAAAGGATGGGCTACACCTTC. It encodes CASSPIGQNQGLKRMGYTF. The full variable domain, rest sourced from reference TRBV18 and TRBJ1-2, is NAGVMQNPRHLVRRRGQEARLRCSPMKGHSHVYWYRQLPEEGLKFMVYLQKENIIDESGMPKERFSAEFPKEGPSILRIQQVVRGDSAAYFCASSPIGQNQGLKRMGYTFGSGTRLTVV.

V and J are TRBV30 and TRBJ1-1; D may be TRBD1 (5 bases). This CDR3 has 14 amino acids. Germline-derived CDR1 and CDR2 are GTSNPN and SVGIG (reference sequence). V lost 4 bases and J lost 0, with 12 bases in between. The CDR3 reads CAWMKGTLNTEAFF. CDR3 in DNA: TGTGCCTGGATGAAAGGGACGCTGAACACTGAAGCTTTCTTT.

The chain has TRBV30 and TRBJ2-7; D gene ambiguous. V was cut by 2 bases and J by 3 bases, with 8 bases left in between. Germline CDR1 and CDR2: GTSNPN and SVGIG (reference sequence). The CDR3 runs to 12 residues. The CDR3 is CAWSLWYYEQYF. CDR3 coding DNA: TGTGCCTGGAGTCTGTGGTACTACGAGCAGTACTTC. Supplemented by reference TRBV30 and TRBJ2-7, the full variable domain reads SQTIHQWPATLVQPVGSPLSLECTVEGTSNPNLYWYRQAAGRGLQLLFYSVGIGQISSEVPQNLSASRPQDRQFILSSKKLLLSDSGFYLCAWSLWYYEQYFGPGTRLTVT.